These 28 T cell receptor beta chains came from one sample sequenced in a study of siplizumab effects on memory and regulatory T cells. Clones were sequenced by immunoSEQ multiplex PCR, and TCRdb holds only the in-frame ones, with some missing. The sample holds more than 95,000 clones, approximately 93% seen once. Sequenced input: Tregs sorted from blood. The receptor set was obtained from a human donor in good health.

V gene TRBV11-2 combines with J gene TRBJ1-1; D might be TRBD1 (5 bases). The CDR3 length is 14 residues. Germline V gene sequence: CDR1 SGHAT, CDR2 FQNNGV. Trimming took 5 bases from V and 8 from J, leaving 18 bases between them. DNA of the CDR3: TGTGCCAGCAGCCAGAGGTTGGGGGGTGGGGAAGCTTTCTTT. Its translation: CASSQRLGGGEAFF.

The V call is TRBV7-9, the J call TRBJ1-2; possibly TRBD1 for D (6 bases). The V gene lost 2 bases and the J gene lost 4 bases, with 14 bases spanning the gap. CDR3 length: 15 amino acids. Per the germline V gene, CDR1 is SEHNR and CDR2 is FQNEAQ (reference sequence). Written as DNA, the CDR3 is TGTGCCAGCAGCTTACAGGGGCCCATTATCTATGGCTACACCTTC. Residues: CASSLQGPIIYGYTF.

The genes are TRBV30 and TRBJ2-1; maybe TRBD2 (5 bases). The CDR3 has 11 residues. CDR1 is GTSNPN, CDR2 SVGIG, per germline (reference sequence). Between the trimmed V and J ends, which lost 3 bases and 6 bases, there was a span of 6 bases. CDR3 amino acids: CAWRLVNEQFF. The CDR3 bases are TGTGCCTGGAGACTAGTCAATGAGCAGTTCTTC.

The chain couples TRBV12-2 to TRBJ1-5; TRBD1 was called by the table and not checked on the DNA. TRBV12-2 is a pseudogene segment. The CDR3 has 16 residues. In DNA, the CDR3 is TGTGCAAGTCGCTCTCACACAGGGGAGGGCAATCAGCCCCAGCATTTT. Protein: CASRSHTGEGNQPQHF.

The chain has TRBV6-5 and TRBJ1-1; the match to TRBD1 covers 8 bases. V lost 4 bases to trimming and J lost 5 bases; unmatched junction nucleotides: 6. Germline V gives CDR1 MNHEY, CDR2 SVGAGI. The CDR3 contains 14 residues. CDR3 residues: CASSSQGVGTEAFF. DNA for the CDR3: TGTGCCAGCAGTTCACAGGGGGTCGGTACTGAAGCTTTCTTT.

The CDR3 sequence is CASSGGTYGGEQFF. CDR3 bases: TGTGCCAGCAGCGGAGGGACATATGGGGGTGAGCAGTTCTTC. The chain recombines TRBV7-9 with TRBJ2-1; D may match TRBD1 or TRBD2 (6 bases each). CDR1 SEHNR and CDR2 FQNEAQ come from the germline V gene (reference sequence). V was cut by 5 bases and J by 9 bases, with 17 bases left in between. The CDR3 is 14 residues long.

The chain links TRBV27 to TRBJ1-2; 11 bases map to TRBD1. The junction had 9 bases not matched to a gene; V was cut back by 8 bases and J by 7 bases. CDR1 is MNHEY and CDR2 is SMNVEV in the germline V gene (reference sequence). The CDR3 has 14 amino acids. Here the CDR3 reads CASGGQGASFGYTF. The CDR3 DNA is TGTGCCAGCGGAGGACAGGGGGCATCGTTTGGCTACACCTTC.

The CDR3 region has the DNA TGTGCCAGTAGTAATCGACAGGGGGTCTACACTGAAGCTTTCTTT. As protein: CASSNRQGVYTEAFF. The chain employs TRBV19 and TRBJ1-1, with TRBD1 matching over 9 bases. Germline CDR1 is LNHDA and CDR2 is SQIVND (reference sequence). CDR3 length equals 15 residues. V shed 4 bases, J shed 3 bases, and the junction held 6 bases outside the gene matches.

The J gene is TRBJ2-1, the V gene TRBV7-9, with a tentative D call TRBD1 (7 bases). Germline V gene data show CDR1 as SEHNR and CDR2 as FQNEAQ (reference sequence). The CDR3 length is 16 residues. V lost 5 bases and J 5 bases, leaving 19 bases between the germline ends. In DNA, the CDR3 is TGTGCCAGCAGCGCCTACGCGGGACAGCTAAACAATGAGCAGTTCTTC. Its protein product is CASSAYAGQLNNEQFF.

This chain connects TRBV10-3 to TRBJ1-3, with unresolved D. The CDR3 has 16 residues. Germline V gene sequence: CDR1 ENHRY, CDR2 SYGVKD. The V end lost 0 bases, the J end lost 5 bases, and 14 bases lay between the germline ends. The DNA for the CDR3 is TGTGCCATCAGTGAGTCGGCCGGGGAGCCGAGAAACACCATATATTTT. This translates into CAISESAGEPRNTIYF.

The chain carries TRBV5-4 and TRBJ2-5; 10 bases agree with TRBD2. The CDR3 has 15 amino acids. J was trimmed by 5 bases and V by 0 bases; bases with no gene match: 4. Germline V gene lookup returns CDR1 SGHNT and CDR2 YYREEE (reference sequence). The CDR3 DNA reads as TGTGCCAGCAGCTTGGTTCTAGCGGGAGTGGAGACCCAGTACTTC. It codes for CASSLVLAGVETQYF.

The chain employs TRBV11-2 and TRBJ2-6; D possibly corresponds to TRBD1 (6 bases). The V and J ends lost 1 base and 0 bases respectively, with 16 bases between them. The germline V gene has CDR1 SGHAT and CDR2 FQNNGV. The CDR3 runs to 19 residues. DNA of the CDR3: TGTGCCAGCAGCTTAGTCTTAAGGGGGTCATTCTCTGGGGCCAACGTCCTGACTTTC. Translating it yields CASSLVLRGSFSGANVLTF.

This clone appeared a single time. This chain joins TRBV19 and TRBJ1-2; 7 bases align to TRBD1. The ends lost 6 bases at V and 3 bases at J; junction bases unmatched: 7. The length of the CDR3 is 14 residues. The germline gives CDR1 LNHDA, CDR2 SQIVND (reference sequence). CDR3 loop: CASRQPGQYYGYTF. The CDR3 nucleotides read TGTGCCAGTAGGCAACCGGGACAGTACTATGGCTACACCTTC.

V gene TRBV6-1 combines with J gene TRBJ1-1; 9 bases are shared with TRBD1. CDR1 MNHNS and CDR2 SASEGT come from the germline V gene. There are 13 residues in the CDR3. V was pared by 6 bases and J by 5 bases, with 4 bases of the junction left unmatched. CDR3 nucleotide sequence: TGTGCCAGCAGGGGGACAGGGTATACTGAAGCTTTCTTT. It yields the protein CASRGTGYTEAFF.

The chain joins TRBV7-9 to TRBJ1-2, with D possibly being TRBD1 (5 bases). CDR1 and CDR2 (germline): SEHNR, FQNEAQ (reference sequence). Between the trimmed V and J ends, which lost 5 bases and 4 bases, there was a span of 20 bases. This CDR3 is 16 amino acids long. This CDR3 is CASSRTGGVGGYGYTF. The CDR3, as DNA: TGTGCCAGCAGCCGTACCGGGGGGGTCGGAGGCTATGGCTACACCTTC. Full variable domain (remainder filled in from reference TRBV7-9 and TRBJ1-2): DTGVSQNPRHKITKRGQNVTFRCDPISEHNRLYWYRQTLGQGPEFLTYFQNEAQLEKSRLLSDRFSAERPKGSFSTLEIQRTEQGDSAMYLCASSRTGGVGGYGYTFGSGTRLTVV.

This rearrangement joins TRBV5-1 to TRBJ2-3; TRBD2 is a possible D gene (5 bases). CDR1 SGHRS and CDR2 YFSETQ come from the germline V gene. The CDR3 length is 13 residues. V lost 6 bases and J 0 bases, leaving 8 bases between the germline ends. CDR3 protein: CASTGSSTDTQYF. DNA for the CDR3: TGCGCCAGCACGGGGTCTAGCACAGATACGCAGTATTTT.

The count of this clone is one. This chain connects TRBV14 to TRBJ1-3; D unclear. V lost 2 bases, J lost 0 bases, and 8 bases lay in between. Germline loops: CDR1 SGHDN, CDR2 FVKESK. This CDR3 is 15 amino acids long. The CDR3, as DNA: TGTGCCAGCAGCCAACTCACGGCCTCTGGAAACACCATATATTTT. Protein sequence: CASSQLTASGNTIYF.

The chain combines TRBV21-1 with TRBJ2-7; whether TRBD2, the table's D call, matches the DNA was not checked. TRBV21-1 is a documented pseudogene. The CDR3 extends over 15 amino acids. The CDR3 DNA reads TGTGCCAGCAGCAAAGCTACGGGACTAGCCTACGAGCAGTACTTC. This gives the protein CASSKATGLAYEQYF.

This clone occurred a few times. CDR3 DNA sequence: TGTGCCAGTAGTACCAACAGGGACTCTGGAAACACCATATATTTT. This codes for CASSTNRDSGNTIYF. The rearrangement joins TRBV19 to TRBJ1-3; weak D call: TRBD1 (6 bases). The germline gives CDR1 LNHDA, CDR2 SQIVND (reference sequence). The V end lost 4 bases, the J end lost 0 bases, and 10 bases lay between the germline ends. The CDR3 loop spans 15 amino acids. The complete variable domain, with remaining parts taken from reference TRBV19 and TRBJ1-3, reads DGGITQSPKYLFRKEGQNVTLSCEQNLNHDAMYWYRQDPGQGLRLIYYSQIVNDFQKGDIAEGYSVSREKKESFPLTVTSAQKNPTAFYLCASSTNRDSGNTIYFGEGSWLTVV.

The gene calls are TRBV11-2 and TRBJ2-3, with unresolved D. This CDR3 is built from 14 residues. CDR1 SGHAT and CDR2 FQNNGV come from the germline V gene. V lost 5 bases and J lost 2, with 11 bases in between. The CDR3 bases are TGTGCCAGCAGCCGAACGCGTACCACAGATACGCAGTATTTT. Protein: CASSRTRTTDTQYF.

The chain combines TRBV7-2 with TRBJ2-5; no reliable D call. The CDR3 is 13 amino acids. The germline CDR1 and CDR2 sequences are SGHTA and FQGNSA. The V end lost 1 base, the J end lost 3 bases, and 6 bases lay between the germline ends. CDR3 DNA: TGTGCCAGCAGCTTAGGCGCGAAAGAGACCCAGTACTTC. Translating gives CASSLGAKETQYF. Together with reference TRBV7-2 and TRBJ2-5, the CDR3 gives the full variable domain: GAGVSQSPSNKVTEKGKDVELRCDPISGHTALYWYRQSLGQGLEFLIYFQGNSAPDKSGLPSDRFSAERTGGSVSTLTIQRTQQEDSAVYLCASSLGAKETQYFGPGTRLLVL.

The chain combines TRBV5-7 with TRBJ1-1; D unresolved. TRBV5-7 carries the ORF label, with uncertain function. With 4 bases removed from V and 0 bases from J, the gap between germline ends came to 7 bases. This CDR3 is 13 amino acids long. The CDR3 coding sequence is TGTGCCAGCAGCCTATTCATGAACACTGAAGCTTTCTTT. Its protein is CASSLFMNTEAFF.

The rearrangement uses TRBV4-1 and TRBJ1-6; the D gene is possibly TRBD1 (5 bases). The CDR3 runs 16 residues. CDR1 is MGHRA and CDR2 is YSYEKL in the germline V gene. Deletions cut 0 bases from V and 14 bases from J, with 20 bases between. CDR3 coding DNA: TGCGCCAGCAGCCAAGATCCGGGGGGGACGGCCTTTACCCTCCACTTT. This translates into CASSQDPGGTAFTLHF.

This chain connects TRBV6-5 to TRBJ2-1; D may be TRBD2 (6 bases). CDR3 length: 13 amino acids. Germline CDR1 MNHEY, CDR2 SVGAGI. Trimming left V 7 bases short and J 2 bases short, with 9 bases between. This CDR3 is CASTRTTYNEQFF. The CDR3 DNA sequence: TGTGCCAGCACAAGGACTACCTACAATGAGCAGTTCTTC.

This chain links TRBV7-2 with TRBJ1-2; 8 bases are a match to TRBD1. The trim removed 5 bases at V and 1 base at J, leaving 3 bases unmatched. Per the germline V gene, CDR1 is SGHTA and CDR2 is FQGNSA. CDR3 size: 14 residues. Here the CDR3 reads CASSPTGDNYGYTF. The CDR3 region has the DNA TGTGCCAGCAGCCCGACAGGGGATAACTATGGCTACACCTTC. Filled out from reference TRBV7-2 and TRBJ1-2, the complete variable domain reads GAGVSQSPSNKVTEKGKDVELRCDPISGHTALYWYRQSLGQGLEFLIYFQGNSAPDKSGLPSDRFSAERTGGSVSTLTIQRTQQEDSAVYLCASSPTGDNYGYTFGSGTRLTVV.

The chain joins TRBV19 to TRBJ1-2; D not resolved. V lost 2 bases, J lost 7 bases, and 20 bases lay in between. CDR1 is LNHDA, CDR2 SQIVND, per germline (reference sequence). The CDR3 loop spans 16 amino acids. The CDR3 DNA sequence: TGTGCCAGTAGTATAACCTTCTTTGGGCAAGGAGGTGGCTACACCTTC. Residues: CASSITFFGQGGGYTF.

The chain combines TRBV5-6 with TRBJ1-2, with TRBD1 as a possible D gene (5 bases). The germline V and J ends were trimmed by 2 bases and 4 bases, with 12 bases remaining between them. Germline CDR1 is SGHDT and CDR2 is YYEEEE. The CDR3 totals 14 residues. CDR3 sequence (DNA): TGTGCCAGCAGCTTATTCGGGACCTTCTATGGCTACACCTTC. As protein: CASSLFGTFYGYTF.

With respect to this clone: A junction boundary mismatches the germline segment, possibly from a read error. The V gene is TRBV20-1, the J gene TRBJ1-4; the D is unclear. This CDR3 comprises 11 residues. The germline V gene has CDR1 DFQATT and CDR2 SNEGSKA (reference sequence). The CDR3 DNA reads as TGCAGTGCTCGAGATGTAGGAAAACTGTTTTTT. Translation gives CSARDVGKLFF.